The 19 T cell receptor beta chains reported below all come from one sample, sequenced in a study of cytomegalovirus exposure and HLA in healthy donors. Data came from immunoSEQ multiplex PCR; TCRdb stores just in-frame clones and leaves some out. The sample has some 90,000 clones; around nine tenths are singletons. Input material: PBMCs. These receptors all come from a woman aged 25 to 39 in good health and CMV-seronegative.

The J gene is TRBJ2-5, the V gene TRBV2; 7 bases are a match to TRBD1. J was trimmed by 3 bases and V by 9 bases; bases with no gene match: 16. Germline CDR1 SNHLY, CDR2 FYNNEI. This CDR3 is 16 amino acids long. CDR3 nucleotide sequence: TGTGCCAGTGATCAGGGGGTAGGAGTTTGGGAAGAGACCCAGTACTTC. Protein product: CASDQGVGVWEETQYF. Full variable domain (rest looked up from reference TRBV2 and TRBJ2-5): EPEVTQTPSHQVTQMGQEVILRCVPISNHLYFYWYRQILGQKVEFLVSFYNNEISEKSEIFDDQFSVERPDGSNFTLKIRSTKLEDSAMYFCASDQGVGVWEETQYFGPGTRLLVL.

The chain joins TRBV5-4 to TRBJ2-7; D possibly corresponds to TRBD2 (6 bases). V was shortened by 5 bases and J by 5 bases, with 20 bases between the two germline ends. The CDR3 extends over 15 amino acids. The germline V gene has CDR1 SGHNT and CDR2 YYREEE (reference sequence). The DNA of the CDR3 is TGTGCCAGCAGAAAAACTAGCCGTTCCGCCGACGAGCAGTACTTC. It translates to CASRKTSRSADEQYF.

The chain uses TRBV28 and TRBJ2-5, with 11 bases lining up with TRBD2. CDR3 length: 16 residues. V lost 3 bases, J lost 5 bases, and 8 bases stayed unmatched. Germline CDR1 MDHEN, CDR2 SYDVKM. Written as DNA, the CDR3 is TGTGCCAGCAGTTTGGTCTCAGCTAGCGGGAGGGAGACCCAGTACTTC. Its translation: CASSLVSASGRETQYF.

CDR3 amino acids: CVRSHIDNRGDEQYF. The CDR3 coding sequence is TGTGTCAGAAGCCACATAGACAACAGGGGGGACGAGCAGTACTTC. The chain uses TRBV7-5 and TRBJ2-7; the DNA was not compared with TRBD1, the D call given in the table. TRBV7-5 is a recognized pseudogene. The length of the CDR3 is 15 residues.

This chain joins TRBV6-1 and TRBJ2-2; 7 nucleotides align to TRBD2. CDR1 is MNHNS, CDR2 SASEGT, per germline. Trimming cost V 4 bases and J 5 bases; bases outside gene matches: 16. CDR3 length equals 18 residues. This CDR3 is CASSALLTSDRVTGELFF. Written as DNA, the CDR3 is TGTGCCAGCAGTGCCCTACTAACTAGCGATCGAGTAACCGGGGAGCTGTTTTTT.

This chain uses TRBV7-6 with TRBJ1-3; D not certain. The germline gives CDR1 SGHVS, CDR2 FNYEAQ. The CDR3 spans 18 residues. V was clipped by 2 bases and J by 3 bases, with 20 bases between them. CDR3 sequence: CASSLSAGYSKDGNTIYF. As DNA, the CDR3 is TGTGCCAGCAGCTTATCGGCGGGATACTCAAAGGATGGAAACACCATATATTTT. Complete variable domain (other parts from reference TRBV7-6 and TRBJ1-3): GAGVSQSPRYKVTKRGQDVALRCDPISGHVSLYWYRQALGQGPEFLTYFNYEAQQDKSGLPNDRFSAERPEGSISTLTIQRTEQRDSAMYRCASSLSAGYSKDGNTIYFGEGSWLTVV.

J is TRBJ1-4 and V is TRBV28; 7 positions match TRBD1. Germline V lookup: CDR1 MDHEN, CDR2 SYDVKM. V shed 8 bases, J shed 8 bases, and the junction held 11 bases outside the gene matches. The CDR3 runs 14 residues. Here the CDR3 reads CASSHRGRVEKLFF. CDR3 DNA sequence: TGTGCCAGCTCCCACAGGGGTAGGGTCGAAAAACTGTTTTTT.

In its sample, this clone was seen a few times. V is TRBV11-3 and J is TRBJ1-6; D gene unclear. CDR1 is SGHNT and CDR2 is YENEEA in the germline V gene. The CDR3 consists of 12 residues. V dropped 0 bases and J dropped 12 bases, with 6 bases sitting between them. The CDR3 bases are TGTGCCAGCAGCTTAGATAACGGACCCCTCCACTTT. Residues: CASSLDNGPLHF.

The chain recombines TRBV11-1 with TRBJ2-1, with 7 bases fitting TRBD2. Germline CDR1 reads SGHAT; CDR2 reads FQDESV (reference sequence). The CDR3 runs 16 residues. Trimming took 5 bases from V and 4 from J; bases not matched to a gene: 11. The CDR3 protein is CASSETLAKGYNEQFF. As DNA, the CDR3 is TGTGCCAGCAGCGAGACACTAGCGAAAGGGTACAATGAGCAGTTCTTC.

The chain links TRBV6-1 to TRBJ2-2; 10 bases line up with TRBD2. The CDR3 covers 18 residues. J lost 1 base, V lost 3 bases, and 8 bases had no gene match. Germline CDR1 MNHNS, CDR2 SASEGT. DNA of the CDR3: TGTGCCAGCAGTGACCGAGCGGGGGGGGTCAGGAACACCGGGGAGCTGTTTTTT. This gives the protein CASSDRAGGVRNTGELFF.

The gene calls are TRBV5-1 and TRBJ1-2; D is possibly TRBD1 (5 bases). CDR1 SGHRS and CDR2 YFSETQ come from the germline V gene. The CDR3 extends over 12 amino acids. V dropped 8 bases and J dropped 7 bases, with 15 bases sitting between them. The CDR3 reads CARAREISGYTF. CDR3 nucleotide sequence: TGCGCCAGGGCCAGGGAAATCAGTGGCTACACCTTC.

The chain has TRBV7-6 and TRBJ1-1; D call uncertain. V was shortened by 8 bases and J by 10 bases, with 14 bases between the two germline ends. CDR1 is SGHVS and CDR2 is FNYEAQ in the germline V gene. The CDR3 runs to 11 residues. The CDR3: CASFQGGRAFF. Here the CDR3 DNA reads TGTGCCAGCTTTCAAGGAGGCCGAGCTTTCTTT.

This clone appeared once. The V gene is TRBV5-8, the J gene TRBJ2-1; possible D gene TRBD2, 6 bases. Trimming shortened V by 4 bases and J by 10 bases, and 15 bases separated the two germline ends. Germline V gene sequence: CDR1 SGHTS, CDR2 YDEGEE. This CDR3 has 13 amino acids. The CDR3 nucleotides read TGTGCCAGCAGCCCTCCGACTAGTGAAGAGCAGTTCTTC. Amino acid sequence: CASSPPTSEEQFF.

The CDR3 DNA reads TGCGCCAGCAGAGCGTCAGTGAACACTGAAGCTTTCTTT. It translates to CASRASVNTEAFF. The chain recombines TRBV5-1 with TRBJ1-1; unclear D gene. Germline V gene data show CDR1 as SGHRS and CDR2 as YFSETQ. This CDR3 is 13 amino acids long. The V and J ends lost 5 bases and 0 bases respectively, with 8 bases between them.

This chain uses TRBV4-1 with TRBJ2-2; 7 bases align to TRBD2. The germline CDR1 and CDR2 sequences are MGHRA and YSYEKL. This CDR3 has 16 residues. The J segment lost 0 bases and the V segment lost 4 bases, leaving 5 bases of the junction unmatched. CDR3: CASSPLSGTNTGELFF. The CDR3 DNA reads as TGCGCCAGCAGCCCCCTAAGCGGGACGAACACCGGGGAGCTGTTTTTT.

The rearrangement links TRBV5-1 to TRBJ2-7; 10 bases match TRBD1. Germline assignment: CDR1 SGHRS and CDR2 YFSETQ. Unmatched junction bases numbered 5, after V lost 4 bases and J lost 1 base. This CDR3 is 15 amino acids long. In DNA, the CDR3 is TGCGCCAGCAGCCCCAAGGACAGGGGGTCCTACGAGCAGTACTTC. The encoded protein is CASSPKDRGSYEQYF. Full variable domain (remainder filled in from reference TRBV5-1 and TRBJ2-7): KAGVTQTPRYLIKTRGQQVTLSCSPISGHRSVSWYQQTPGQGLQFLFEYFSETQRNKGNFPGRFSGRQFSNSRSEMNVSTLELGDSALYLCASSPKDRGSYEQYFGPGTRLTVT.

The chain employs TRBV5-1 and TRBJ2-1; 8 bases are a match to TRBD1. CDR3 length: 15 residues. Germline CDR1 reads SGHRS; CDR2 reads YFSETQ. V shed 4 bases, J shed 6 bases, and the junction held 9 bases outside the gene matches. In DNA form, the CDR3 reads TGCGCCAGCAGCCCCGAGACAGGGGTAGCCAATGAGCAGTTCTTC. This sequence encodes CASSPETGVANEQFF. The full variable domain, rest sourced from reference TRBV5-1 and TRBJ2-1, is KAGVTQTPRYLIKTRGQQVTLSCSPISGHRSVSWYQQTPGQGLQFLFEYFSETQRNKGNFPGRFSGRQFSNSRSEMNVSTLELGDSALYLCASSPETGVANEQFFGPGTRLTVL.

The rearrangement links TRBV28 to TRBJ1-2; D possibly corresponds to TRBD1 (6 bases). Trimming shortened V by 0 bases and J by 7 bases, and 24 bases separated the two germline ends. The germline CDR1 and CDR2 sequences are MDHEN and SYDVKM. This CDR3 is 18 amino acids long. This CDR3 is CASSLWSDRRIVLRGYTF. The CDR3, as DNA: TGTGCCAGCAGTTTATGGTCGGACAGAAGAATAGTTCTACGTGGCTACACCTTC.

The CDR3: CASSPPQDGNQPQHF. The CDR3 DNA reads TGTGCCAGCAGTCCCCCGCAGGATGGCAATCAGCCCCAGCATTTT. The V gene is TRBV28, the J gene TRBJ1-5; no reliable D call. V lost 5 bases to trimming and J lost 2 bases, with 13 bases between them. The CDR3 is 15 amino acids. Germline-derived CDR1 and CDR2 are MDHEN and SYDVKM.